The 22 T cell receptor beta chains below all came from one sample that was sequenced in a study of shared clonotypes between healthy human individuals. Assay: immunoSEQ multiplex PCR; the TCRdb copy retains only in-frame clones and omits some. The table records a few million clones, over 85% of them present only once. Specimen: naive CD4+ T cells sorted from blood. Noted subset: CD45RA+ positively selected. Every receptor here comes from a man in his late teens or twenties in good health.

The chain carries TRBV6-5 and TRBJ1-1; D gene ambiguous. Germline V CDR1 and CDR2: MNHEY, SVGAGI. The CDR3 extends over 14 amino acids. Deletions cut 2 bases from V and 5 bases from J, with 12 bases between. The CDR3 nucleotides are TGTGCCAGCAGTTACGACCTTCTGGGTACTGAAGCTTTCTTT. Residues: CASSYDLLGTEAFF.

The chain links TRBV5-1 to TRBJ1-4; weak D call: TRBD1 (6 bases). Germline CDR1 reads SGHRS; CDR2 reads YFSETQ. V lost 4 bases and J 4 bases, leaving 11 bases between the germline ends. The CDR3 spans 14 residues. This chain's CDR3 is CASSAQGFNEKLFF. The CDR3 DNA follows: TGCGCCAGCAGCGCACAGGGCTTTAATGAAAAACTGTTTTTT.

This sequence joins TRBV5-6 and TRBJ2-5; no definite D call. The CDR3 runs 13 residues. The V end lost 3 bases, the J end lost 5 bases, and 11 bases lay between the germline ends. Germline lookup yields CDR1 SGHDT and CDR2 YYEEEE. CDR3 bases: TGTGCCAGCAGCTGGGGTATCTGGGAGACCCAGTACTTC. It translates to CASSWGIWETQYF.

Notes on this clone: This same CDR3 is encoded by further DNA sequences in the sample. The V and J genes are TRBV6-1 and TRBJ1-2; D not resolved. Germline CDR1 and CDR2: MNHNS and SASEGT. Trimming took 3 bases from V and 1 from J, leaving 6 bases between them. CDR3 length: 13 amino acids. CDR3 in amino acids: CASSEGLNYGYTF. DNA for the CDR3: TGTGCCAGCAGTGAGGGCCTTAACTATGGCTACACCTTC.

The chain has TRBV18 and TRBJ1-2; TRBD1 might be the D (6 bases). V was cut by 4 bases and J by 1 base, with 13 bases left in between. The CDR3 sequence is 15 residues long. Germline assignment: CDR1 KGHSH and CDR2 LQKENI. CDR3 coding DNA: TGTGCCAGCTCACAAGACAGGCCCCGTAACTATGGCTACACCTTC. Amino acids: CASSQDRPRNYGYTF.

V is TRBV5-6 and J is TRBJ2-7, with a tentative D call TRBD1 (5 bases). V was clipped by 2 bases and J by 5 bases, with 5 bases between them. In germline, CDR1 is SGHDT, CDR2 YYEEEE. The CDR3 loop spans 11 amino acids. The CDR3 nucleotides read TGTGCCAGCAGCTTACAGGACGAGCAGTACTTC. Amino acid sequence: CASSLQDEQYF.

The CDR3 sequence is CASSQAPFFAGLNTEAFF. The DNA of the CDR3 is TGTGCCAGCAGCCAAGCCCCATTTTTCGCGGGGCTAAACACTGAAGCTTTCTTT. V usage is TRBV4-2 and J usage is TRBJ1-1; maybe TRBD1 (5 bases). Germline CDR1 is LGHNA and CDR2 is YNFKEQ. The CDR3 runs to 18 residues. V was cut by 1 base and J by 2 bases, with 20 bases left in between.

The CDR3 protein is CASPHRGTGV. CDR3 in DNA: TGTGCCAGCCCCCACAGGGGGACGGGAGTC. The V gene is TRBV9, the J gene TRBJ2-7; TRBD1 matches at 8 bases. Germline loops: CDR1 SGDLS, CDR2 YYNGEE. There are 10 residues in the CDR3.

This rearrangement joins TRBV12-1 to TRBJ2-7; the table's D gene call, TRBD2, was not cross checked with the DNA. TRBV12-1 represents a pseudogene. CDR3 size: 16 residues. In DNA, the CDR3 is TGTGCCAGCAGACTGGGTGTATCTAGCGGGGGCTACGAGCAGTACTTC. It yields the protein CASRLGVSSGGYEQYF.

This chain links TRBV9 with TRBJ1-4, with a possible D match to TRBD1 (6 bases). This CDR3 contains 16 residues. CDR1 is SGDLS and CDR2 is YYNGEE in the germline V gene. V shed 3 bases and J shed 8 bases, with 20 bases lying between them. CDR3 in amino acids: CASSAPNRAGGEKLFF. The CDR3 DNA sequence: TGTGCCAGCAGCGCCCCCAACAGGGCCGGGGGCGAAAAACTGTTTTTT.

The chain joins TRBV19 to TRBJ1-6; possibly TRBD1 for D (6 bases). V shed 6 bases and J shed 10 bases, with 22 bases lying between them. The length of the CDR3 is 16 residues. Per germline, CDR1 LNHDA and CDR2 SQIVND (reference sequence). The CDR3 loop is CASRRAGGAVVSPLHF. CDR3 in DNA: TGTGCCAGTAGGCGGGCCGGGGGCGCGGTAGTCTCACCCCTCCACTTT.

The chain's CDR3 is CASSPGRDETQYF. CDR3 in DNA: TGTGCCAGCAGCCCTGGACGGGACGAGACCCAGTACTTC. The chain employs TRBV9 and TRBJ2-5; D is possibly TRBD1 or TRBD2 (5 bases each). CDR3 length: 13 residues. Deletions cut 4 bases from V and 5 bases from J, with 12 bases between. Germline CDR1 and CDR2: SGDLS and YYNGEE.

This clone occurred a few times. This sequence joins TRBV7-2 and TRBJ1-5; D might be TRBD1 (5 bases). Trimming pared 9 bases from V and 0 bases from J, leaving 9 bases between. Germline-derived CDR1 and CDR2 are SGHTA and FQGNSA. This CDR3 spans 13 amino acids. Here the CDR3 reads CASGGDSNQPQHF. CDR3 nucleotides: TGTGCCAGTGGGGGGGATAGCAATCAGCCCCAGCATTTT.

The chain employs TRBV7-8 and TRBJ2-7, with D tentatively TRBD1 (6 bases). The V gene's germline CDR1 is SGHVS and CDR2 FQNEAQ. With 5 bases removed from V and 2 bases from J, the gap between germline ends came to 19 bases. The CDR3 loop spans 16 amino acids. CDR3 sequence reads: CASSPFRDISPYEQYF. For the CDR3, the DNA is TGTGCCAGCAGCCCGTTCAGGGACATTTCCCCCTACGAGCAGTACTTC. The full variable domain, rest sourced from reference TRBV7-8 and TRBJ2-7, is GAGVSQSPRYKVAKRGQDVALRCDPISGHVSLFWYQQALGQGPEFLTYFQNEAQLDKSGLPSDRFFAERPEGSVSTLKIQRTQQEDSAVYLCASSPFRDISPYEQYFGPGTRLTVT.

This chain uses TRBV6-5 with TRBJ2-7; D not certain. CDR3 size: 14 residues. Germline loops: CDR1 MNHEY, CDR2 SVGAGI. Trimming pared 1 base from V and 0 bases from J, leaving 7 bases between. The CDR3 here is CASSYWSISYEQYF. For the CDR3, the DNA is TGTGCCAGCAGTTACTGGTCTATCTCCTACGAGCAGTACTTC.

In this sample, this clone turned up once. V usage is TRBV4-2 and J usage is TRBJ1-5, with D perhaps matching TRBD1 (6 bases). CDR1 LGHNA and CDR2 YNFKEQ come from the germline V gene. V was clipped by 3 bases and J by 5 bases, with 20 bases between them. The CDR3 has 17 amino acids. The CDR3 spells CASSHPVPGGPHQPQHF. The CDR3 DNA is TGTGCCAGCAGCCATCCCGTCCCGGGGGGGCCCCATCAGCCCCAGCATTTT.

The sample holds a few counts of this clone. The rearrangement links TRBV7-6 to TRBJ2-5; a weak D match, TRBD2 (6 bases). This CDR3 is built from 12 residues. The germline gives CDR1 SGHVS, CDR2 FNYEAQ. The V end lost 5 bases, the J end lost 5 bases, and 9 bases lay between the germline ends. The CDR3, as DNA: TGTGCCAGCAGCGCCCGGGGGGAGACCCAGTACTTC. Translated, it gives CASSARGETQYF.

The chain uses TRBV9 and TRBJ2-3, with TRBD1 matching 10 bases. Trimming cost V 0 bases and J 1 base; bases outside gene matches: 20. This CDR3 spans 22 amino acids. CDR1 is SGDLS and CDR2 is YYNGEE in the germline V gene. The CDR3 is CASSVDFPEVRDRGRGTDTQYF. The CDR3 nucleotides are TGTGCCAGCAGCGTAGACTTCCCGGAGGTCCGGGACAGGGGAAGGGGCACAGATACGCAGTATTTT.

The V and J genes are TRBV9 and TRBJ2-7, with a possible D match to TRBD2 (7 bases). Trimming took off 6 bases at V and 6 bases at J, with 16 bases between the two ends. The CDR3 length is 13 residues. Per the germline V gene, CDR1 is SGDLS and CDR2 is YYNGEE. CDR3 in DNA: TGTGCCAGCAACAGGGCCACGGGGGGCGAGCAGTACTTC. Translating gives CASNRATGGEQYF.

The chain couples TRBV10-3 to TRBJ2-3, with 8 bases fitting TRBD2. The V segment lost 2 bases and the J segment 3 bases; nucleotides outside the gene matches: 4. CDR1 and CDR2 from the germline V gene are ENHRY and SYGVKD. The CDR3 has 15 amino acids. CDR3 DNA sequence: TGTGCCATCAGTGAGAAAGGGACTAGTACAGATACGCAGTATTTT. Encoded protein: CAISEKGTSTDTQYF.

Note on this clone: Other DNA sequences in the sample encode the same CDR3. This chain links TRBV18 with TRBJ1-5; D is unclear. The length of the CDR3 is 16 residues. Trimming cost V 3 bases and J 0 bases, with 12 bases left between them. Germline values: CDR1 KGHSH, CDR2 LQKENI. The CDR3 DNA reads TGTGCCAGCTCACCCTCCAGCCCTAATAGCAATCAGCCCCAGCATTTT. Its protein product is CASSPSSPNSNQPQHF.

The chain has TRBV7-6 and TRBJ1-1; D may be TRBD1 (5 bases). Germline V gene lookup returns CDR1 SGHVS and CDR2 FNYEAQ. V lost 1 base and J lost 4, with 7 bases in between. The CDR3 is made up of 13 amino acids. The CDR3 reads CASSLGGGTEAFF. CDR3 nucleotides: TGTGCCAGCAGCTTAGGGGGGGGCACTGAAGCTTTCTTT.